This T cell receptor beta chain was captured by sequencing in a study of beta chain features in type 1 diabetes. Background on the study: Examination spanned around 110 million sorted cells from all samples.

Germline assignment: CDR1 MNHNY and CDR2 SVGAGI (reference sequence). This CDR3 is built from 16 residues. Losses at the gene ends were 6 bases for V and 3 bases for J; bases not matched to a gene: 3. Each population that was sorted was more than 95% pure. Investigators reverse transcribed all isolated RNA, so they sequenced expressed TCRB transcripts. Using immunoSEQ multiplex PCR, the repertoire was profiled, and TCRdb retains in-frame clones only, with some absent. The repertoire holds a few hundred thousand clones, with 25% to 30% as singletons. This chain connects TRBV6-6 to TRBJ2-6, with 12 bases fitting TRBD1. Sequencing was carried out using central memory CD4+ T cells from blood. The receptor was isolated from a man under 40 in good health. Here the CDR3 reads CASRGTGGGGANVLTF. The CDR3, as DNA: TGTGCCAGCAGAGGGACAGGGGGCGGTGGGGCCAACGTCCTGACTTTC.